The 7 T cell receptor beta chains listed next were all sequenced from one sample in a study of blood T cells in healthy people across ages. Combining a sample-barcoded 5' primer with a J-beta primer mix, a second PCR ran for about 6 to 12 cycles. TCRdb itself ran the 5' RACE reads through MiXCR, one entry per CDR3 protein. This sample has approximately 800,000 distinct CDR3 sequences, with 58% found just once. What was sequenced was blood. The receptors were gathered from a man between 25 and 39 years old in good health.

This clonotype was recorded once. As DNA, the CDR3 is TGCGCCAGCAGCCAAGGTGGGACCGACAATGAGCAGTTCTTC. Translation: CASSQGGTDNEQFF. This chain connects TRBV4-1 to TRBJ2-1; D is tentatively TRBD1 or TRBD2 (5 bases each). V was trimmed by 1 base and J by 5 bases, leaving 9 bases between them. The CDR3 extends over 14 amino acids. Germline CDR1 is MGHRA and CDR2 is YSYEKL.

The CDR3 nucleotides read TGTGCCATAAGAGGGGACAGGGCAAATGAAAAACTGTTTTTT. The encoded protein is CAIRGDRANEKLFF. This rearrangement joins TRBV10-3 to TRBJ1-4; TRBD1 aligns across 9 bases. The CDR3 covers 14 residues. CDR1 ENHRY and CDR2 SYGVKD come from the germline V gene. V dropped 9 bases and J dropped 5; count of bases not matched to a gene: 7.

This chain joins TRBV27 and TRBJ2-1; possibly TRBD2 for D (5 bases). Germline CDR1 MNHEY, CDR2 SMNVEV (reference sequence). The CDR3 sequence is 12 residues long. V was clipped by 6 bases and J by 10 bases, with 13 bases between them. CDR3: CASSFTGTEQFF. CDR3 DNA: TGTGCCAGCAGCTTTACGGGAACCGAGCAGTTCTTC.

This clonotype was counted ten times or more. J is TRBJ1-5 and V is TRBV6-5, with a possible D match to TRBD1 (5 bases). V was cut by 0 bases and J by 2 bases, with 5 bases left in between. The CDR3 loop spans 14 amino acids. Germline V gives CDR1 MNHEY, CDR2 SVGAGI. CDR3 loop: CASSYSGGNQPQHF. For the CDR3, the DNA is TGTGCCAGCAGTTACTCAGGGGGCAATCAGCCCCAGCATTTT.

The sample holds a few counts of this clonotype. This chain connects TRBV6-2 or TRBV6-3 to TRBJ2-1; 11 nucleotides line up with TRBD2. The germline V gene has CDR1 MNHEY and CDR2 SVGEGT. This CDR3 is built from 17 residues. The ends lost 4 bases at V and 2 bases at J; junction bases unmatched: 7. CDR3: CASSSRETSGTYNEQFF. CDR3 in DNA: TGTGCCAGCAGTTCTCGGGAGACTAGCGGGACCTACAATGAGCAGTTCTTC.

The rearrangement links TRBV29-1 to TRBJ2-1, with a tentative D call TRBD2 (6 bases). Germline V gene data show CDR1 as SQVTM and CDR2 as ANQGSEA. The CDR3 spans 13 residues. V was trimmed by 7 bases and J by 5 bases, leaving 15 bases between them. The CDR3 region has the DNA TGCAGCGGCGGAGGGTATCGTAACAATGAGCAGTTCTTC. Protein sequence: CSGGGYRNNEQFF.

At least ten counts were recorded for this clonotype. The chain carries TRBV10-3 and TRBJ2-6; D could derive from TRBD1 or TRBD2 (5 bases each). Trimming shortened V by 10 bases and J by 0 bases, and 19 bases separated the two germline ends. The CDR3 has 17 amino acids. The germline gives CDR1 ENHRY, CDR2 SYGVKD. The CDR3 DNA reads TGTGCCACCCTGAGGGACGGGATTCTCTCTGGGGCCAACGTCCTGACTTTC. This sequence encodes CATLRDGILSGANVLTF.